This T cell receptor (beta chain) was identified in a study of shared clonotypes between healthy human individuals. Study information: There were three CD4 naive, three CD4 memory, two CD8 naive and one CD8 memory plates per donor. Study-level findings and limits: Clonotype sharing across donors was expected to vary with sequencing depth.

Healthy HIV-negative adults without recent acute infections or vaccinations served as donors. Note on this clone: Its antigen is still unknown.

Produced via immunoSEQ multiplex PCR; TCRdb's table is partial and in-frame only. Seen here are 1.4 million or so clones, 98% to 99% observed once, and the top ten hold 0.3% to 0.45%. Losses at the gene ends were 10 bases for V and 5 bases for J; bases not matched to a gene: 11. Germline V CDR1 and CDR2: LNHDA, SQIVND (reference sequence). CDR3 length: 14 amino acids. The chain combines TRBV19 with TRBJ2-7, with 10 bases lining up with TRBD2. The sequencing input was naive CD4+ T cells sorted from blood. As to subset: CD45RA+ positively selected. This clonotype originated in a man in his thirties or forties in good health. The CDR3 DNA follows: TGTGCCACCTCTCCGGGACTAGCGAGTAACGAGCAGTACTTC. Residues: CATSPGLASNEQYF.